The 10 T cell receptor beta chains reported below all come from one sample, sequenced in a study of blood T cell repertoires in COVID-19. Clones were read by immunoSEQ multiplex PCR, and TCRdb kept only the in-frame ones, dropping some. The table shows hundreds of thousands of clones, with roughly 87% occurring only once. Sequenced: PBMCs or T cells enriched from blood (not recorded which). Source of these receptors: a woman under 30 who had recovered from COVID-19.

This sequence joins TRBV10-3 and TRBJ2-1; D is perhaps TRBD2 (6 bases). This CDR3 is 13 amino acids long. The V end lost 0 bases, the J end lost 14 bases, and 14 bases lay between the germline ends. CDR1 is ENHRY, CDR2 SYGVKD, per germline. CDR3 DNA sequence: TGTGCCATCAGTGAGTCGTTAGGGACGGGAGAGTTCTTC. As protein: CAISESLGTGEFF.

J is TRBJ2-1 and V is TRBV2; no clear D gene. The CDR3 runs 14 residues. Between the trimmed V and J ends, which lost 3 bases and 5 bases, there was a span of 11 bases. Germline V gives CDR1 SNHLY, CDR2 FYNNEI. CDR3 nucleotide sequence: TGTGCCAGCAGTGACTACCGCGAGCACAATGAGCAGTTCTTC. Residues: CASSDYREHNEQFF. The variable domain in full, with the rest retrieved from reference TRBV2 and TRBJ2-1, is EPEVTQTPSHQVTQMGQEVILRCVPISNHLYFYWYRQILGQKVEFLVSFYNNEISEKSEIFDDQFSVERPDGSNFTLKIRSTKLEDSAMYFCASSDYREHNEQFFGPGTRLTVL.

The genes are TRBV7-2 and TRBJ1-2; D is unresolved. CDR1 and CDR2 from the germline V gene are SGHTA and FQGNSA. This CDR3 contains 14 residues. Between the trimmed V and J ends, which lost 5 bases and 6 bases, there was a span of 16 bases. The chain's CDR3 is CASSAIGRVNGYTF. CDR3 nucleotide sequence: TGTGCCAGCAGCGCTATTGGGAGGGTGAATGGCTACACCTTC.

This clone is categorized as large. The V gene is TRBV4-1, the J gene TRBJ1-2, with D possibly matching TRBD1 (5 bases). CDR3 length equals 16 residues. V lost 0 bases to trimming and J lost 8 bases, with 19 bases between them. Germline V gives CDR1 MGHRA, CDR2 YSYEKL. CDR3: CASSQDLGRGSRGYTF. The CDR3 coding sequence is TGCGCCAGCAGCCAAGATCTTGGGCGGGGCAGCCGGGGCTACACCTTC.

The gene calls are TRBV15 and TRBJ2-7, with TRBD1 matching over 12 bases. J gave up 6 bases and V 1 base, and 7 bases lay outside the gene matches. The V gene's germline CDR1 is LNHNV and CDR2 YYDKDF (reference sequence). CDR3 length: 16 amino acids. The CDR3 nucleotides are TGTGCCACCAGCAGAGGGGGGACAGGGGGCGCGTCCGAGCAGTACTTC. Protein sequence: CATSRGGTGGASEQYF.

This chain uses TRBV6-5 with TRBJ2-1; perhaps TRBD1 as D (5 bases). CDR3 length: 15 residues. Germline V CDR1 and CDR2: MNHEY, SVGAGI. V dropped 8 bases and J dropped 0 bases, with 14 bases sitting between them. CDR3 nucleotides: TGTGCCAGCCATCTGGGGCAGAACTCCTACAATGAGCAGTTCTTC. This translates into CASHLGQNSYNEQFF.

The rearrangement uses TRBV11-2 and TRBJ2-5; 10 nucleotides align to TRBD1. The V gene end was trimmed by 8 bases and the J gene end by 4 bases; junction bases not matched to a gene: 10. Looked up from germline, CDR1 is SGHAT and CDR2 is FQNNGV. The CDR3 has 15 residues. This CDR3 reads CASQRGQGNLETQYF. The CDR3 nucleotides are TGTGCCAGCCAACGGGGACAGGGGAACCTAGAGACCCAGTACTTC.

The chain has TRBV7-9 and TRBJ1-5; 7 nucleotides match TRBD1. This CDR3 spans 15 amino acids. The germline gives CDR1 SEHNR, CDR2 FQNEAQ (reference sequence). V shed 5 bases, J shed 4 bases, and the junction held 8 bases outside the gene matches. The CDR3 protein is CASSPPGQRNQPQHF. In DNA form, the CDR3 reads TGTGCCAGCAGCCCCCCGGGACAGCGAAATCAGCCCCAGCATTTT.

The rearrangement uses TRBV6-5 and TRBJ1-4; TRBD1 might be the D (6 bases). CDR1 MNHEY and CDR2 SVGAGI come from the germline V gene. The CDR3 is 15 residues long. Trimming removed 11 bases from V and 0 bases from J, with 16 bases in between. CDR3: CAATQGIATNEKLFF. The CDR3 nucleotides are TGTGCCGCGACTCAGGGGATTGCAACTAATGAAAAACTGTTTTTT.

V is TRBV5-1 and J is TRBJ2-1, with 10 bases that match TRBD2. V lost 7 bases to trimming and J lost 4 bases; unmatched junction nucleotides: 11. There are 16 residues in the CDR3. CDR1 and CDR2 from the germline V gene are SGHRS and YFSETQ. Written as DNA, the CDR3 is TGCGCCAGCTGGGAAAGCGGACTAGCGGAATACAATGAGCAGTTCTTC. Amino acids: CASWESGLAEYNEQFF.